A selection of T cell receptor beta chains follows, all from one sample in a study of shared clonotypes between healthy human individuals. TCRdb's table, derived via immunoSEQ multiplex PCR, lists solely in-frame clones and lacks some. The table has more than 2 million clones, 85% to 95% seen once. Sequenced material: naive CD4+ T cells sorted from blood. These receptors were taken from a man between 18 and 29 years old in good health. Both conserved end residues are part of each CDR3. Each record gives: V gene, J gene, D gene, clone size, CDR3 protein, CDR3 DNA. D genes are given only for firm matches. Where a row states a size, it is once, few, many or the class of an expanded clone; other rows omit it.

>TRBV28|TRBJ2-5|NA|NA
CASSSLRPDFQETQYF
TGTGCCAGCAGTTCCCTAAGACCAGATTTCCAAGAGACCCAGTACTTC
>TRBV18|TRBJ2-3|TRBD2|NA
CASSPPTSGGTDTQYF
TGTGCCAGCTCACCACCGACTAGCGGGGGGACAGATACGCAGTATTTT
>TRBV19|TRBJ2-1|NA|NA
CASSVLEDPSYNEQFF
TGTGCCAGTAGTGTATTGGAGGATCCTTCCTACAATGAGCAGTTCTTC
>TRBV11-2|TRBJ1-5|NA|NA
CASSLSGADQPQHF
TGTGCCAGCAGCTTATCAGGGGCCGATCAGCCCCAGCATTTT
>TRBV7-9|TRBJ1-2|NA|NA
CASSRSEELGYGYTF
TGTGCCAGCAGTCGATCGGAGGAGCTAGGCTATGGCTACACCTTC
>TRBV2|TRBJ2-3|NA|NA
CASSGSAVRGLAGDTQYF
TGTGCCAGCAGTGGAAGTGCCGTTAGGGGTTTGGCGGGCGATACGCAGTATTTT
>TRBV6-1|TRBJ1-2|NA|NA
CASSDQGWYGYTF
TGTGCCAGCAGTGACCAGGGGTGGTATGGCTACACCTTC
>TRBV28|TRBJ1-1|TRBD1|NA
CASSPGTGNTEAFF
TGTGCCAGCAGTCCGGGGACAGGGAACACTGAAGCTTTCTTT
>TRBV18|TRBJ2-4|NA|NA
CASSPESGLNIQYF
TGTGCCAGCTCACCGGAGTCTGGGTTAAACATTCAGTACTTC
>TRBV25-1|TRBJ2-2|NA|once
CASSSAARGDTGELFF
TGTGCCAGCAGTTCAGCAGCCAGGGGAGACACCGGGGAGCTGTTTTTT
>TRBV4-1|TRBJ2-1|NA|NA
CASSQDGWGYNEQFF
TGCGCCAGCAGCCAAGACGGGTGGGGGTACAATGAGCAGTTCTTC
>TRBV6-5|TRBJ2-3|TRBD2|NA
CASSYFGGARDTQYF
TGTGCCAGCAGTTACTTCGGGGGGGCACGGGATACGCAGTATTTT
>TRBV5-1|TRBJ1-2|NA|NA
CASSLDVDNYGYTF
TGCGCCAGCAGCTTGGATGTAGATAACTATGGCTACACCTTC
>TRBV10-1|TRBJ2-1|NA|NA
CASSDGQRGQFF
TGCGCCAGCAGTGATGGACAGCGGGGGCAGTTCTTC
>TRBV7-9|TRBJ2-2|NA|NA
CASSLGSGELFF
TGTGCCAGCAGCTTAGGATCAGGGGAGCTGTTTTTT
>TRBV10-3|TRBJ1-2|NA|NA
CAISPGQDLYGYTF
TGTGCCATCAGCCCCGGGCAGGACTTGTACGGCTACACCTTC
>TRBV30|TRBJ2-7|TRBD1|NA
CAWRGQGASYEQYF
TGTGCCTGGAGGGGACAGGGGGCCTCCTACGAGCAGTACTTC
>TRBV28|TRBJ1-2|NA|NA
CASSFRRGGGYTF
TGTGCCAGCAGTTTCCGTCGGGGGGGCGGCTACACCTTC